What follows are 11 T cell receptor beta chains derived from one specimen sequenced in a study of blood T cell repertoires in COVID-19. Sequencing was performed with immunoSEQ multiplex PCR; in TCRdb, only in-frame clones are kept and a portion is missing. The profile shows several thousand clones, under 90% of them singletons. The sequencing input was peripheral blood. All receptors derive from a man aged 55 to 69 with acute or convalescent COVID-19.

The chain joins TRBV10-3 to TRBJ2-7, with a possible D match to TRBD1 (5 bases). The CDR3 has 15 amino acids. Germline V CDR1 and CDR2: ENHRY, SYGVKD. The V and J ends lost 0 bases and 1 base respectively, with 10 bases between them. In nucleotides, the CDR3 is TGTGCCATCAGTGAGTCTCTAGGGGCATCCTACGAGCAGTACGTC. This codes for CAISESLGASYEQYV.

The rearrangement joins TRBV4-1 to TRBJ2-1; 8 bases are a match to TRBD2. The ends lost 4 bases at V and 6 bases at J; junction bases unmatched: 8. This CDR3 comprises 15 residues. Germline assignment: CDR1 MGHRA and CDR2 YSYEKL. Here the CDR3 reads CASSLRLATINEQFF. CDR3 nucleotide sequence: TGCGCCAGCAGCCTACGACTAGCGACCATCAATGAGCAGTTCTTC.

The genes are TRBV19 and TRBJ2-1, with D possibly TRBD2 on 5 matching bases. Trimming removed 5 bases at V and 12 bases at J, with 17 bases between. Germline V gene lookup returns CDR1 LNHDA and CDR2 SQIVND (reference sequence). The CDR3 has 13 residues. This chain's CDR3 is CASSPGIYRLQFF. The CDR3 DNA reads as TGTGCCAGTAGTCCCGGGATCTATCGTTTGCAGTTCTTC.

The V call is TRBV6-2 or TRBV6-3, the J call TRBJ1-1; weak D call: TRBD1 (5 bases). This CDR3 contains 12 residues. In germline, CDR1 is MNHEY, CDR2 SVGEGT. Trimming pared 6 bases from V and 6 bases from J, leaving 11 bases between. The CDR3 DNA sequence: TGTGCCAGCAGCCAGGGAGGGCCTGAAGCTTTCTTT. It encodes CASSQGGPEAFF.

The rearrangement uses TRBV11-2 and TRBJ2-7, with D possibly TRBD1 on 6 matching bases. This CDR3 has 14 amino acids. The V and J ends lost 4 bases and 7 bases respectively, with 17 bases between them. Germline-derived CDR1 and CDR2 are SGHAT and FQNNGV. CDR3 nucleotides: TGTGCCAGCAGCTCGGGCTCAGGGGTTGGGGAGCAGTACGTC. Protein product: CASSSGSGVGEQYV.

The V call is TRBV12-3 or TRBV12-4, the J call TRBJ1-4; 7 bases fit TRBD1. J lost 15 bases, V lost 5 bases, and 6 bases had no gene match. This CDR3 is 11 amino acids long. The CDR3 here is CASSTGVRVFF. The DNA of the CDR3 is TGTGCCAGCAGTACAGGGGTAAGGGTGTTTTTT.

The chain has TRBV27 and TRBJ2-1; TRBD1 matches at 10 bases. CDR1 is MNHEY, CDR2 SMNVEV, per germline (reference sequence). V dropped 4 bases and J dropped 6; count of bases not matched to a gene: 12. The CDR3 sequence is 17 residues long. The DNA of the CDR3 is TGTGCCAGCAGTTCCCGACAGGGGGCACACCCCACCAATGAGCAGTTCTTC. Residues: CASSSRQGAHPTNEQFF.

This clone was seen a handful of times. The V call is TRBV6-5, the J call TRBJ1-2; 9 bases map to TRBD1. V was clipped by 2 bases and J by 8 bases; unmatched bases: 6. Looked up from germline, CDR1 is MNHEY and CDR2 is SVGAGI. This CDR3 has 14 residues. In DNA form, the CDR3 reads TGTGCCAGCAGTTACACCGGACAGGGGCAGGGCTACACCTTC. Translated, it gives CASSYTGQGQGYTF.

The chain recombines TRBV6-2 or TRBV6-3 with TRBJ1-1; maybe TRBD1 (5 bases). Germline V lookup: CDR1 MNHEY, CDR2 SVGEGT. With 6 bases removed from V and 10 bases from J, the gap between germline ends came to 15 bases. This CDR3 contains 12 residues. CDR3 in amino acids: CASSWGGSRAFF. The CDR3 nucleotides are TGTGCCAGCAGCTGGGGGGGGAGTCGAGCTTTCTTT.

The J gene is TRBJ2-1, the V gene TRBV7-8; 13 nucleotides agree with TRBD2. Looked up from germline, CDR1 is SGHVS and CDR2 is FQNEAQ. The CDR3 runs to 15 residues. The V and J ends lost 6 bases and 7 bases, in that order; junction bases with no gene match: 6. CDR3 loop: CASRWGLAGTNEQFF. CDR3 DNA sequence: TGTGCCAGCAGATGGGGACTAGCGGGGACGAATGAGCAGTTCTTC.

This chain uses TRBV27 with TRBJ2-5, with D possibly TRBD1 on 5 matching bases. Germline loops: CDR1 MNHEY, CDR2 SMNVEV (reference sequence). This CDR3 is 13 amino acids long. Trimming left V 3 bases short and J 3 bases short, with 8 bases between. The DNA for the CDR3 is TGTGCCAGCAGTTTCGACAGAGAAGAGACCCAGTACTTC. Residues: CASSFDREETQYF.